The 8 T cell receptor beta chains given below trace back to one sample, sequenced in a study of OX40 agonist ivuxolimab in advanced cancers. To prepare the library, the immunoSEQ multiplex PCR assay was applied. TCRdb obtained this table from immuneACCESS and retained in-frame rearrangements with V and J assigned. These tables miss some clones; where compared with another copy, unresolved V genes account for less than half of the shortfall, and the remainder is unexplained. This sample is represented by some 48,000 clones; about 88% of them were singletons. Under 2.5% of the sample rests with the top ten. The starting material was CD4+ or CD8+ T cells sorted from blood, obtained in a trial of the OX40 agonist ivuxolimab. These receptors all stem from an adult with an advanced solid tumor such as melanoma, head and neck, liver or kidney cancer.

V is TRBV2 and J is TRBJ1-4, with TRBD1 matching over 7 bases. CDR3 size: 13 residues. V was pared by 10 bases and J by 5 bases, with 7 bases of the junction left unmatched. Germline loops: CDR1 SNHLY, CDR2 FYNNEI. CDR3 amino acids: CATNNRGNEKLFF. DNA for the CDR3: TGTGCCACCAATAACAGGGGCAATGAAAAACTGTTTTTT.

V is TRBV11-2 and J is TRBJ2-2, with D perhaps TRBD2 (6 bases). Germline V gene lookup returns CDR1 SGHAT and CDR2 FQNNGV. CDR3 length equals 14 residues. Trimming pared 0 bases from V and 6 bases from J, leaving 8 bases between. The CDR3 region has the DNA TGTGCCAGCAGCTTAGATTGGGGGGCCGGGGAGCTGTTTTTT. Translation gives CASSLDWGAGELFF.

V is TRBV9 and J is TRBJ2-1; 8 nucleotides match TRBD2. Losses at the gene ends were 0 bases for V and 9 bases for J; bases not matched to a gene: 11. Looked up from germline, CDR1 is SGDLS and CDR2 is YYNGEE. The CDR3 length is 16 residues. CDR3 coding DNA: TGTGCCAGCAGCGTAGAGGGAGCGGGAGTGTTCAGTGAGCAGTTCTTC. It translates to CASSVEGAGVFSEQFF.

This chain uses TRBV2 with TRBJ1-5; possible D gene TRBD1, 5 bases. The V gene lost 3 bases and the J gene lost 7 bases, with 13 bases spanning the gap. CDR1 and CDR2 (germline): SNHLY, FYNNEI. The CDR3 covers 14 residues. CDR3 in amino acids: CASSDGGAGQPQHF. The DNA of the CDR3 is TGTGCCAGCAGTGATGGCGGGGCAGGGCAGCCCCAGCATTTT.

This clone was counted a single time. The chain joins TRBV2 to TRBJ1-5; 8 bases fit TRBD1. V dropped 5 bases and J dropped 5; count of bases not matched to a gene: 5. Looked up from germline, CDR1 is SNHLY and CDR2 is FYNNEI. The CDR3 sequence is 14 residues long. CDR3: CASSHRGKYQPQHF. CDR3 coding DNA: TGTGCCAGCAGTCACAGGGGGAAGTATCAGCCCCAGCATTTT. The whole variable domain, remainder taken from reference TRBV2 and TRBJ1-5, is EPEVTQTPSHQVTQMGQEVILRCVPISNHLYFYWYRQILGQKVEFLVSFYNNEISEKSEIFDDQFSVERPDGSNFTLKIRSTKLEDSAMYFCASSHRGKYQPQHFGDGTRLSIL.

The chain carries TRBV5-5 and TRBJ2-3; 11 nucleotides match TRBD2. V lost 4 bases to trimming and J lost 6 bases; unmatched junction nucleotides: 10. This CDR3 has 16 amino acids. Germline values: CDR1 SGHKS, CDR2 YYEKEE (reference sequence). CDR3 in DNA: TGTGCCAGCAGCCCCGGGGTAGCGGGGGGGGAGGATACGCAGTATTTT. This gives the protein CASSPGVAGGEDTQYF. Together with reference TRBV5-5 and TRBJ2-3, the CDR3 gives the full variable domain: DAGVTQSPTHLIKTRGQQVTLRCSPISGHKSVSWYQQVLGQGPQFIFQYYEKEERGRGNFPDRFSARQFPNYSSELNVNALLLGDSALYLCASSPGVAGGEDTQYFGPGTRLTVL.

The genes are TRBV9 and TRBJ2-1; D remains unclear. CDR3 length: 16 amino acids. Trimming shortened V by 0 bases and J by 5 bases, and 15 bases separated the two germline ends. Per germline, CDR1 SGDLS and CDR2 YYNGEE. This CDR3 reads CASSVASSIPHNEQFF. In DNA form, the CDR3 reads TGTGCCAGCAGCGTAGCATCCAGTATCCCCCACAATGAGCAGTTCTTC.

This chain uses TRBV4-2 with TRBJ1-2, with D possibly being TRBD1 (5 bases). CDR3 length: 15 amino acids. CDR1 LGHNA and CDR2 YNFKEQ come from the germline V gene. Between the trimmed V and J ends, which lost 1 base and 0 bases, there was a span of 9 bases. CDR3 residues: CASSQGQLANYGYTF. The CDR3 DNA reads TGTGCCAGCAGCCAAGGACAGTTAGCTAACTATGGCTACACCTTC.